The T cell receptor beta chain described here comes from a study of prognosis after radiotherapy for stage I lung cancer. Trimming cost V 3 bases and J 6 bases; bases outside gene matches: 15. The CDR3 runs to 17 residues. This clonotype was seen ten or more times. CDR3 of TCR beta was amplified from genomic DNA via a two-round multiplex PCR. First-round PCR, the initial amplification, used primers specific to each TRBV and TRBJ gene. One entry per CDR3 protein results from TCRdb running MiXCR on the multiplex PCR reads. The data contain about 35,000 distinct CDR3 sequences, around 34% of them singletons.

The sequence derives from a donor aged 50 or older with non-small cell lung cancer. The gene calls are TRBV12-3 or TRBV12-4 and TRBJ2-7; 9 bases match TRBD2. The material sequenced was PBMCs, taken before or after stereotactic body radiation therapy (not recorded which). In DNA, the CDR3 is TGTGCCAGCAGTTTTCAGGTCCTAGCGGGACCATTGAGCGAGCAGTACTTC. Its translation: CASSFQVLAGPLSEQYF.